This T cell receptor beta chain emerged from a study of T cells in Graves' hyperthyroidism and ophthalmopathy. Overall study findings and caveats: Ophthalmopathy was identified by the model a median about 6.8 months ahead of onset.

Template material for amplifying TCR beta CDR3 regions consisted of RNA transcripts. With the HTBI primer set, the TCR CDR3 went through a first round of RT-PCR. MiXCR, applied by TCRdb to the multiplex PCR reads, yields one record per CDR3 protein. The sample holds fewer than 750,000 distinct CDR3 sequences, about 45% seen once. This clonotype occurred a few times. What it recognizes is unknown. The CDR3 contains 15 residues. CDR1 is KGHSH and CDR2 is LQKENI in the germline V gene. V was pared by 2 bases and J by 3 bases, with 14 bases between. The source is a woman aged 18-29 years with Graves' hyperthyroidism. J is TRBJ2-7 and V is TRBV18, with TRBD2 as a possible D gene (6 bases). Material: peripheral blood or thyroid tissue (not recorded which). CDR3 region: CASSPRDSSLYEQYF. The CDR3 bases are TGTGCCAGCTCACCAAGGGACTCTTCCCTCTACGAGCAGTACTTC.